One and the same sample provided the 2 T cell receptor beta chains below, sequenced in a study of shared clonotypes between healthy human individuals. The method was immunoSEQ multiplex PCR; TCRdb's version includes in-frame clones alone and lacks a portion of them. This table has some 580,000 clones, 97% appearing once. The sequencing sample was made of naive CD4+ T cells sorted from blood. Indicated subset: CD45RA+ positively selected. These receptors were taken from a woman aged 30 to 39 in good health.

The chain joins TRBV6-5 to TRBJ2-1; D is possibly TRBD2 (6 bases). This CDR3 contains 13 residues. Germline V gives CDR1 MNHEY, CDR2 SVGAGI. The V and J ends lost 6 bases and 4 bases respectively, with 10 bases between them. The CDR3: CASSERGYNEQFF. Here the CDR3 DNA reads TGTGCCAGCAGCGAACGGGGGTACAATGAGCAGTTCTTC.

The gene calls are TRBV2 and TRBJ1-1; D uncertain. This CDR3 is built from 13 residues. Trimming left V 5 bases short and J 3 bases short, with 10 bases between. The germline V gene encodes CDR1 SNHLY and CDR2 FYNNEI. The CDR3 region is CASSTSADTEAFF. CDR3 nucleotides: TGTGCCAGCAGTACTTCAGCGGACACTGAAGCTTTCTTT.